Below are 11 T cell receptor beta chains sequenced from a single sample in a study of a mutant IDH1 vaccine in newly diagnosed glioma. These TCRs' antigens remain unknown. Time point given: week 5, during vaccination. Mutant IDH1 20-mer peptide, at 300 ug, made up each vaccine dose, with topical imiquimod. Clones were read by immunoSEQ multiplex PCR, and TCRdb kept only the in-frame ones, dropping some. The top ten hold roughly 3.5% of the sample, which has over 50,000 clones, 75% to 85% seen once. The specimen comprised PBMCs, sampled from a glioma patient whose treatment included an IDH1 peptide vaccine. Every receptor here comes from a man aged 25-45 years with glioma.

This clone appeared once. V and J are TRBV5-1 and TRBJ1-6; 7 nucleotides align to TRBD1. This CDR3 spans 16 amino acids. Germline values: CDR1 SGHRS, CDR2 YFSETQ. With 0 bases clipped from V and 3 bases from J, the junction kept 3 bases outside the gene matches. CDR3 sequence (DNA): TGCGCCAGCAGCTTGGTCAGGGGGGTCTATAATTCACCCCTCCACTTT. Residues: CASSLVRGVYNSPLHF.

This chain joins TRBV29-1 and TRBJ2-7; 9 nucleotides line up with TRBD1. The CDR3 spans 13 residues. Trimming removed 5 bases from V and 5 bases from J; junction bases left unmatched: 7. Germline lookup yields CDR1 SQVTM and CDR2 ANQGSEA. CDR3 in DNA: TGCAGCGTTAACAGGGGGCCGGCGCACGAGCAGTACTTC. Translated: CSVNRGPAHEQYF.

V usage is TRBV27 and J usage is TRBJ1-2; perhaps TRBD1 as D (6 bases). The CDR3 is made up of 15 amino acids. Germline V lookup: CDR1 MNHEY, CDR2 SMNVEV (reference sequence). V was shortened by 6 bases and J by 5 bases, with 19 bases between the two germline ends. In DNA form, the CDR3 reads TGTGCCAGCAGCACCGAGGTTACAGGGTTGTATGGCTACACCTTC. Its protein product is CASSTEVTGLYGYTF.

The CDR3 here is CASSLRGLSYEQYF. CDR3 DNA: TGTGCCAGCAGCCTCCGCGGCCTTAGCTACGAGCAGTACTTC. The chain carries TRBV13 and TRBJ2-7; D ambiguous. Germline V gene data show CDR1 as PRHDT and CDR2 as FYEKMQ (reference sequence). Trimming removed 5 bases at V and 3 bases at J, with 14 bases between. The CDR3 runs 14 residues.

CDR3 coding DNA: TGTGCCAGCTCACTAGGGGCGCCGGGACTCAAGAATGAAAAACTGTTTTTT. Translating it yields CASSLGAPGLKNEKLFF. V is TRBV18 and J is TRBJ1-4; tentatively, D is TRBD1 (5 bases). Between the trimmed V and J ends, which lost 4 bases and 5 bases, there was a span of 20 bases. CDR3 length equals 17 residues. Germline V gene data show CDR1 as KGHSH and CDR2 as LQKENI.

This clone has just one count. V usage is TRBV5-5 and J usage is TRBJ2-7; D remains ambiguous. CDR1 is SGHKS, CDR2 YYEKEE, per germline (reference sequence). V was shortened by 8 bases and J by 1 base, with 13 bases between the two germline ends. CDR3 length: 13 residues. The CDR3 region is CASSEGPSYEQYF. In DNA, the CDR3 is TGTGCCAGTTCTGAAGGACCATCCTACGAGCAGTACTTC. The variable domain in full, with the rest retrieved from reference TRBV5-5 and TRBJ2-7, is DAGVTQSPTHLIKTRGQQVTLRCSPISGHKSVSWYQQVLGQGPQFIFQYYEKEERGRGNFPDRFSARQFPNYSSELNVNALLLGDSALYLCASSEGPSYEQYFGPGTRLTVT.

The rearrangement uses TRBV7-8 and TRBJ2-1, with 13 bases aligning to TRBD2. The germline gives CDR1 SGHVS, CDR2 FQNEAQ. CDR3 length equals 17 residues. The trim removed 5 bases at V and 2 bases at J, leaving 6 bases unmatched. The CDR3 DNA reads TGTGCCAGCAGCCTAGGACTAGCGGGGGAGGCCTACAATGAGCAGTTCTTC. Protein sequence: CASSLGLAGEAYNEQFF.

The J gene is TRBJ1-3, the V gene TRBV5-1, with 11 positions matching TRBD1. V shed 0 bases and J 11 bases; nucleotides not matched to a gene: 10. Germline V gene lookup returns CDR1 SGHRS and CDR2 YFSETQ. The length of the CDR3 is 16 residues. The CDR3: CASSLDGQGAIQAIYF. The CDR3 region has the DNA TGCGCCAGCAGCTTGGATGGACAGGGGGCAATTCAGGCCATATATTTT.

This clone turned up a few times. This sequence joins TRBV9 and TRBJ1-2; D possibly corresponds to TRBD1 (5 bases). Trimming shortened V by 1 base and J by 7 bases, and 14 bases separated the two germline ends. The CDR3 is 14 residues long. CDR1 is SGDLS, CDR2 YYNGEE, per germline. CDR3: CASSVSTELGGYTF. The DNA for the CDR3 is TGTGCCAGCAGCGTATCGACAGAACTCGGTGGCTACACCTTC.

The sample holds one count of this clone. The CDR3 sequence is CASSDLSGNTIYF. For the CDR3, the DNA is TGTGCCAGCAGTGACCTCTCTGGAAACACCATATATTTT. The V and J genes are TRBV2 and TRBJ1-3; D is uncertain. This CDR3 is 13 amino acids long. Trimming cost V 3 bases and J 0 bases, with 3 bases left between them. CDR1 is SNHLY, CDR2 FYNNEI, per germline.

This clone turned up a few times. The chain combines TRBV9 with TRBJ1-1, with D tentatively TRBD1 (5 bases). V lost 0 bases and J 4 bases, leaving 13 bases between the germline ends. The CDR3 sequence is 15 residues long. Germline CDR1 is SGDLS and CDR2 is YYNGEE. The CDR3 here is CASSVDRGKGTEAFF. The DNA for the CDR3 is TGTGCCAGCAGCGTAGATCGGGGGAAGGGCACTGAAGCTTTCTTT.